Listed below are T cell receptor beta chains from one sample, sequenced in a study of T cells after yellow fever vaccination. TCRdb analysed the 5' RACE reads with MiXCR anew, one entry per CDR3 protein. This table has around 46,000 distinct CDR3 sequences, almost 7% appearing once. The sample in question was CD8+ T cells not binding an NS4B(214-222) dextramer, sorted from PBMCs, obtained 45 days after the yellow fever booster vaccination. These receptors originate from a young man who received the YFV17D yellow fever vaccine. Both conserved end residues are part of each CDR3. D genes are given only for firm matches. Where a row states a size, it is once, few, many or the class of an expanded clone; other rows omit it.

v_gene: TRBV6-2/TRBV6-3
j_gene: TRBJ2-2
d_gene: NA
abundance: many
CDR3nt: TGTGCCAGCAGTTACTCAGCCGGGGAGCTGTTTTTT
CDR3aa: CASSYSAGELFF

v_gene: TRBV4-3
j_gene: TRBJ2-7
d_gene: NA
abundance: many
CDR3nt: TGCGCCAGCAGCCAAGATCCTAGGGAAGAGCAGTACTTC
CDR3aa: CASSQDPREEQYF

v_gene: TRBV7-9
j_gene: TRBJ1-3
d_gene: NA
abundance: many
CDR3nt: TGTGCCAGCAGCCACCGGACGCGGGAGTCTGGAAACACCATATATTTT
CDR3aa: CASSHRTRESGNTIYF

v_gene: TRBV29-1
j_gene: TRBJ2-2
d_gene: TRBD1
abundance: many
CDR3nt: TGCAGCGTTGAATCGGGCCGTGAACAGGGGATTAGGACCGGGGAGCTGTTTTTT
CDR3aa: CSVESGREQGIRTGELFF

v_gene: TRBV7-9
j_gene: TRBJ1-5
d_gene: TRBD1
abundance: medium-sized
CDR3nt: TGTGCCAGCAGCTGGGACAGGGAGTCAGATCAGCCCCAGCATTTT
CDR3aa: CASSWDRESDQPQHF

v_gene: TRBV7-7
j_gene: TRBJ2-1
d_gene: TRBD2
abundance: many
CDR3nt: TGTGCTAGCAGCTTGCCGGGAGGAGATGAGCAGTTCTTC
CDR3aa: CASSLPGGDEQFF

v_gene: TRBV5-6
j_gene: TRBJ2-2
d_gene: NA
abundance: many
CDR3nt: TGTGCCAGCAGCTTGCTCCAGGCGAACACCGGGGAGCTGTTTTTT
CDR3aa: CASSLLQANTGELFF

v_gene: TRBV6-5
j_gene: TRBJ2-3
d_gene: NA
abundance: many
CDR3nt: TGTGCCAGCAGTTACTCAATGGGACCTGGAACGGATACGCAGTATTTT
CDR3aa: CASSYSMGPGTDTQYF

v_gene: TRBV20-1
j_gene: TRBJ2-7
d_gene: NA
abundance: NA
CDR3nt: TGCAGTGCTAGGGTTCTAGCGAGGGATGAGGTGTACTTC
CDR3aa: CSARVLARDEVYF

v_gene: TRBV2
j_gene: TRBJ2-7
d_gene: NA
abundance: NA
CDR3nt: TGTGCCAGCAGTGAAGCGCTTCCAGCACTCACCTACGAGCAGTACTTC
CDR3aa: CASSEALPALTYEQYF

v_gene: TRBV11-2
j_gene: TRBJ2-3
d_gene: TRBD2
abundance: many
CDR3nt: TGTGCCAGCATCCTGGGACTAGCGGGAGCAGATACGCAGTATTTT
CDR3aa: CASILGLAGADTQYF

v_gene: TRBV9
j_gene: TRBJ1-1
d_gene: TRBD1
abundance: many
CDR3nt: TGTGCCAGCAGCGTAGGTAGGGGGCTTGACACTGAAGCTTTCTTT
CDR3aa: CASSVGRGLDTEAFF

v_gene: TRBV11-2
j_gene: TRBJ2-2
d_gene: TRBD2
abundance: many
CDR3nt: TGTGCCAGCACCGTTATAGCGGGGTTTTCGGCCGGGGAGCTGTTTTTT
CDR3aa: CASTVIAGFSAGELFF

v_gene: TRBV4-2
j_gene: TRBJ2-2
d_gene: NA
abundance: NA
CDR3nt: TGTGCCAGCAGCCAAGAAGATGGAGCGGAGACCGGGGAGCTGTTTTTT
CDR3aa: CASSQEDGAETGELFF

v_gene: TRBV4-2
j_gene: TRBJ2-7
d_gene: NA
abundance: NA
CDR3nt: TGTGCCATGAGACCCGGGGGCTCCTACGAGCAGTACTTC
CDR3aa: CAMRPGGSYEQYF

v_gene: TRBV12-3/TRBV12-4
j_gene: TRBJ2-7
d_gene: NA
abundance: few
CDR3nt: TGTGCCAGCAGTCTCTCTTTGTTGGGGGAGCAGTACTTC
CDR3aa: CASSLSLLGEQYF

v_gene: TRBV5-4
j_gene: TRBJ2-5
d_gene: NA
abundance: NA
CDR3nt: TGTGCCAGCAGCCTAGACGGGGAGACCCAGTACTTC
CDR3aa: CASSLDGETQYF

v_gene: TRBV15
j_gene: TRBJ2-1
d_gene: NA
abundance: many
CDR3nt: TGTGCCACCAGCAGAGTGACCCCTGGATCGGAGCAGTTCTTC
CDR3aa: CATSRVTPGSEQFF

v_gene: TRBV20-1
j_gene: TRBJ2-7
d_gene: TRBD2
abundance: many
CDR3nt: TGCAGTGCTAGAGATCATCTTCGCGGGAGAGTCGACGAGCAGTACTTC
CDR3aa: CSARDHLRGRVDEQYF

v_gene: TRBV12-3/TRBV12-4
j_gene: TRBJ1-1
d_gene: NA
abundance: many
CDR3nt: TGTGCCAGCAGTTTAGGTCCAAACACTGAAGCTTTCTTT
CDR3aa: CASSLGPNTEAFF

v_gene: TRBV20-1
j_gene: TRBJ2-5
d_gene: TRBD1
abundance: many
CDR3nt: TGCAGTGTCCTAGGACAGGGGGAAGAGACCCAGTACTTC
CDR3aa: CSVLGQGEETQYF

v_gene: TRBV20-1
j_gene: TRBJ2-3
d_gene: TRBD2
abundance: many
CDR3nt: TGCAGTGATCGACTAGCGGGAGTCACAGATACGCAGTATTTT
CDR3aa: CSDRLAGVTDTQYF

v_gene: TRBV12-3/TRBV12-4
j_gene: TRBJ2-7
d_gene: TRBD2
abundance: few
CDR3nt: TGTGCCAGCAGTCCCCTGGGGGGGGGTTACGAGCAGTACTTC
CDR3aa: CASSPLGGGYEQYF

v_gene: TRBV29-1
j_gene: TRBJ2-5
d_gene: NA
abundance: many
CDR3nt: TGCAGCGTTCAAAACGGCATTTCAGAGACCCAGTACTTC
CDR3aa: CSVQNGISETQYF